The entry below describes one T cell receptor beta chain. What it binds is not known. These data originate in a study of beta chain features in type 1 diabetes. Findings of the study overall: The study found that naive, central memory and Treg TCRB repertoires appeared more similar in patients than in healthy donors. Moderately but significantly shorter TCRB CDR3s were found in Type 1 diabetes patients in all four CD4+ subsets.

The ends lost 5 bases at V and 9 bases at J; junction bases unmatched: 10. This CDR3 comprises 14 residues. Germline V lookup: CDR1 SEHNR, CDR2 FQNEAQ (reference sequence). Expressed TCRB transcripts were sequenced because the entire RNA isolate underwent reverse transcription. Produced via immunoSEQ multiplex PCR; TCRdb's table is partial and in-frame only. The repertoire has about 180,000 clones, approximately 8% of them found once; the top ten carry about 1%. Sequencing input: central memory CD4+ T cells from blood. This chain links TRBV7-9 with TRBJ2-1; 7 bases are shared with TRBD2. This TCR came from a woman aged 40 to 50 with type 1 diabetes. CDR3 region: CASSHLRLAGEQFF. DNA of the CDR3: TGTGCCAGCAGCCACCTTCGACTAGCCGGTGAGCAGTTCTTC. Combining the CDR3 with reference TRBV7-9 and TRBJ2-1 gives the whole variable domain DTGVSQNPRHKITKRGQNVTFRCDPISEHNRLYWYRQTLGQGPEFLTYFQNEAQLEKSRLLSDRFSAERPKGSFSTLEIQRTEQGDSAMYLCASSHLRLAGEQFFGPGTRLTVL.